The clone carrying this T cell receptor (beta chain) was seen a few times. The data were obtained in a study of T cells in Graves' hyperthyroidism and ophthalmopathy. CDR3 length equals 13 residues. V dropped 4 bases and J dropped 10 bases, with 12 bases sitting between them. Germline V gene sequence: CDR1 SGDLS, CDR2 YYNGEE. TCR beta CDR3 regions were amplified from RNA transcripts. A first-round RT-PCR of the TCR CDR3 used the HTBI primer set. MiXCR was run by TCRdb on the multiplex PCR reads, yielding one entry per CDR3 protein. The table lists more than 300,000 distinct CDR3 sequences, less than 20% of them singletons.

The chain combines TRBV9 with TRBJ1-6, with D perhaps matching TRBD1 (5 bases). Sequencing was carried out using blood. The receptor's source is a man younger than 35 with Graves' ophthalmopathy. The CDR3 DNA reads TGTGCCAGCAGCTCCCGGGGGGAGTCACCCCTCCACTTT. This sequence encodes CASSSRGESPLHF.